One and the same sample provided the 25 T cell receptor beta chains below, sequenced in a study of blood T cell repertoires in COVID-19. The assay was immunoSEQ multiplex PCR, and TCRdb's table has in-frame clones only and misses some. The repertoire includes 220,000 or so clones, 84% of them detected once, and roughly 6.2% sits in the top ten. Sequences were obtained from PBMCs or T cells enriched from blood (not recorded which). All receptors derive from a woman aged 40 to 55 who had recovered from COVID-19.

The chain combines TRBV15 with TRBJ2-3, with D maybe TRBD2 (5 bases). Germline V gene data show CDR1 as LNHNV and CDR2 as YYDKDF (reference sequence). Trimming took off 0 bases at V and 4 bases at J, with 14 bases between the two ends. The CDR3 spans 16 residues. In nucleotides, the CDR3 is TGTGCCACCAGCAGAGAAATGGTTAGCGTCGCAGATACGCAGTATTTT. Its protein product is CATSREMVSVADTQYF.

The chain couples TRBV19 to TRBJ2-5; D unclear. There are 11 residues in the CDR3. CDR1 and CDR2 from the germline V gene are LNHDA and SQIVND (reference sequence). V shed 5 bases and J shed 5 bases, with 6 bases lying between them. The CDR3 sequence: CASSLGETQYF. The CDR3 nucleotides read TGTGCCAGTAGTCTCGGTGAGACCCAGTACTTC. Variable domain in full (rest from reference TRBV19 and TRBJ2-5): DGGITQSPKYLFRKEGQNVTLSCEQNLNHDAMYWYRQDPGQGLRLIYYSQIVNDFQKGDIAEGYSVSREKKESFPLTVTSAQKNPTAFYLCASSLGETQYFGPGTRLLVL.

V is TRBV20-1 and J is TRBJ2-3; possible D gene TRBD2, 5 bases. V was pared by 3 bases and J by 2 bases, with 12 bases between. Germline V gene data show CDR1 as DFQATT and CDR2 as SNEGSKA (reference sequence). This CDR3 is 14 amino acids long. The CDR3 nucleotides read TGCAGTGCTAGTACGGGGAAAATCACAGATACGCAGTATTTT. It translates to CSASTGKITDTQYF.

This chain joins TRBV14 and TRBJ2-3, with 8 bases that match TRBD2. This CDR3 contains 15 residues. The germline V gene has CDR1 SGHDN and CDR2 FVKESK. The V gene end was trimmed by 3 bases and the J gene end by 6 bases; junction bases not matched to a gene: 8. CDR3 amino acids: CASSHRAGAGDTQYF. CDR3 coding DNA: TGTGCCAGCAGCCACCGAGCGGGAGCGGGGGATACGCAGTATTTT.

The V gene is TRBV20-1, the J gene TRBJ2-3; 7 bases agree with TRBD2. This CDR3 region has 11 residues. V shed 6 bases and J 5 bases; nucleotides not matched to a gene: 2. The germline V gene has CDR1 DFQATT and CDR2 SNEGSKA (reference sequence). The CDR3 region has the DNA TGCAGTGCGGTAGCGGGAGATACGCAGTATTTT. This codes for CSAVAGDTQYF.

The rearrangement joins TRBV5-6 to TRBJ2-1, with a weak D call TRBD2 (8 bases). The CDR3 consists of 15 residues. CDR1 and CDR2 (germline): SGHDT, YYEEEE. V dropped 1 base and J dropped 6 bases, with 14 bases sitting between them. DNA for the CDR3: TGTGCCAGCAGCTTGTCAGGGGGACTAGGCAATGAGCAGTTCTTC. This codes for CASSLSGGLGNEQFF.

The chain has TRBV25-1 and TRBJ1-1; D remains ambiguous. There are 13 residues in the CDR3. V lost 4 bases, J lost 5 bases, and 11 bases lay in between. CDR1 is MGHDK and CDR2 is SYGVNS in the germline V gene. Here the CDR3 DNA reads TGTGCCAGCAGTGGCTCCCAGAGGACTGAAGCTTTCTTT. Residues: CASSGSQRTEAFF.

Regarding this clone: The same CDR3 also results from other DNA sequences found in this sample. The V call is TRBV18, the J call TRBJ1-1; 11 nucleotides line up with TRBD1. The trim removed 1 base at V and 1 base at J, leaving 2 bases unmatched. The CDR3 contains 16 residues. CDR1 is KGHSH and CDR2 is LQKENI in the germline V gene. The chain's CDR3 is CASSPLGQGANTEAFF. CDR3 DNA: TGTGCCAGCTCACCACTCGGACAGGGGGCGAACACTGAAGCTTTCTTT.

CDR3 in amino acids: CASSLPGQGAAEQYF. The CDR3 DNA is TGCGCCAGCAGCTTACCGGGACAGGGGGCCGCCGAGCAGTACTTC. The V gene is TRBV5-1, the J gene TRBJ2-7; 12 bases are shared with TRBD1. Looked up from germline, CDR1 is SGHRS and CDR2 is YFSETQ. With 2 bases clipped from V and 6 bases from J, the junction kept 6 bases outside the gene matches. This CDR3 contains 15 residues.

The chain links TRBV6-5 to TRBJ1-1; 9 bases align to TRBD1. The CDR3 runs 14 residues. Germline CDR1 and CDR2: MNHEY and SVGAGI. V shed 7 bases and J 5 bases; nucleotides not matched to a gene: 8. CDR3 in DNA: TGTGCCAGCACCTGGGACAGGGCGGGAACTGAAGCTTTCTTT. Residues: CASTWDRAGTEAFF.

The chain carries TRBV18 and TRBJ2-3; D is undetermined. Trimming stripped 1 base from V and 0 bases from J, with 8 bases between. CDR1 KGHSH and CDR2 LQKENI come from the germline V gene. This CDR3 has 15 residues. The CDR3, as DNA: TGTGCCAGCTCACCACGGCAGAAAAGCACAGATACGCAGTATTTT. Translating it yields CASSPRQKSTDTQYF. Variable domain in full (rest from reference TRBV18 and TRBJ2-3): NAGVMQNPRHLVRRRGQEARLRCSPMKGHSHVYWYRQLPEEGLKFMVYLQKENIIDESGMPKERFSAEFPKEGPSILRIQQVVRGDSAAYFCASSPRQKSTDTQYFGPGTRLTVL.

The chain is built from TRBV30 and TRBJ1-6, with a tentative D call TRBD1 (6 bases). The CDR3 spans 14 residues. V was trimmed by 1 base and J by 9 bases, leaving 13 bases between them. Germline CDR1 and CDR2: GTSNPN and SVGIG (reference sequence). The CDR3 is CAWSGGQPGSPLHF. DNA of the CDR3: TGTGCCTGGAGTGGAGGACAGCCGGGTTCACCCCTCCACTTT.

The rearrangement uses TRBV7-2 and TRBJ2-3; TRBD1 aligns across 11 bases. In germline, CDR1 is SGHTA, CDR2 FQGNSA. V trimming: 1 base; J trimming: 4 bases; junction bases outside the gene matches: 4. The CDR3 totals 16 residues. The DNA for the CDR3 is TGTGCCAGCAGCTTAGGGGACAGGGGGTCCGCAGATACGCAGTATTTT. Its protein is CASSLGDRGSADTQYF.

This clone was seen only a few times. V gene TRBV10-1 combines with J gene TRBJ2-7, with TRBD1 as a possible D gene (6 bases). The germline V gene encodes CDR1 WNHNN and CDR2 SYGVQD (reference sequence). The ends were cut back, 7 bases at V and 7 bases at J, with 17 bases in the middle. The CDR3 contains 13 residues. CDR3 amino acids: CASKDRPIWEQYF. CDR3 in DNA: TGCGCCAGCAAGGACAGACCTATCTGGGAGCAGTACTTC.

This sequence joins TRBV27 and TRBJ2-7; 8 bases are a match to TRBD2. CDR1 is MNHEY, CDR2 SMNVEV, per germline (reference sequence). V gave up 5 bases and J gave up 2 bases; unmatched junction bases: 17. The CDR3 is 18 residues long. CDR3 protein: CASSPPFSVRGVTYEQYF. CDR3 sequence (DNA): TGTGCCAGCAGTCCACCATTTAGTGTGCGGGGGGTGACCTACGAGCAGTACTTC.

This sequence joins TRBV5-1 and TRBJ2-3, with D possibly being TRBD1 (5 bases). The CDR3 has 16 residues. The V gene's germline CDR1 is SGHRS and CDR2 YFSETQ. V was shortened by 1 base and J by 3 bases, with 15 bases between the two germline ends. The CDR3 DNA sequence: TGCGCCAGCAGCTTGAGTGCAGGGCCTCGGACAGATACGCAGTATTTT. Translated, it gives CASSLSAGPRTDTQYF.

The chain couples TRBV19 to TRBJ1-4, with 11 bases fitting TRBD1. CDR1 is LNHDA and CDR2 is SQIVND in the germline V gene (reference sequence). The V gene end was trimmed by 5 bases and the J gene end by 5 bases; junction bases not matched to a gene: 1. The CDR3 is 14 amino acids. DNA of the CDR3: TGTGCCAGTAGTCGGACAGGGGGCAATGAAAAACTGTTTTTT. Amino acid sequence: CASSRTGGNEKLFF.

This chain links TRBV7-6 with TRBJ1-4, with D possibly matching TRBD1 (5 bases). Germline assignment: CDR1 SGHVS and CDR2 FNYEAQ. Trimming shortened V by 2 bases and J by 0 bases, and 7 bases separated the two germline ends. This CDR3 is 15 amino acids long. CDR3 bases: TGTGCCAGCAGCTTAAGGACACCAACTAATGAAAAACTGTTTTTT. Its translation is CASSLRTPTNEKLFF.

The V gene is TRBV15, the J gene TRBJ2-7, with a weak D call TRBD2 (6 bases). With 3 bases removed from V and 6 bases from J, the gap between germline ends came to 15 bases. Germline lookup yields CDR1 LNHNV and CDR2 YYDKDF (reference sequence). The CDR3 runs to 14 residues. The CDR3 DNA follows: TGTGCCACCAGCAGGACCCGGGGGTCGGGCGAGCAGTACTTC. Translated, it gives CATSRTRGSGEQYF.

The rearrangement joins TRBV5-6 to TRBJ1-2, with 10 positions matching TRBD1. Germline V CDR1 and CDR2: SGHDT, YYEEEE. V gave up 5 bases and J gave up 8 bases; unmatched junction bases: 9. This CDR3 is 14 amino acids long. The CDR3 sequence is CASRQGTGVGGYTF. DNA for the CDR3: TGTGCCAGCAGGCAGGGGACAGGGGTAGGCGGCTACACCTTC.

V is TRBV28 and J is TRBJ2-7, with 10 nucleotides matching TRBD2. V shed 11 bases and J 7 bases; nucleotides not matched to a gene: 11. CDR3 length equals 13 residues. Germline lookup yields CDR1 MDHEN and CDR2 SYDVKM. CDR3 sequence (DNA): TGTGCCTCCGGATCTAGCGGGAGAAGGGAGCAGTACTTC. It encodes CASGSSGRREQYF.

This sequence joins TRBV19 and TRBJ2-6; tentatively, D is TRBD1 (5 bases). V dropped 9 bases and J dropped 1 base, with 13 bases sitting between them. There are 15 residues in the CDR3. Germline V gene sequence: CDR1 LNHDA, CDR2 SQIVND (reference sequence). The CDR3 here is CASDRARSGANVLTF. Written as DNA, the CDR3 is TGTGCCAGCGACAGAGCTAGGTCTGGGGCCAACGTCCTGACTTTC.

This clone was detected only a few times. The chain employs TRBV27 and TRBJ2-1; 7 bases are a match to TRBD1. V was pared by 2 bases and J by 5 bases, with 6 bases of the junction left unmatched. Germline assignment: CDR1 MNHEY and CDR2 SMNVEV (reference sequence). This CDR3 comprises 15 residues. The CDR3 loop reads CASSLGFGTDNEQFF. Here the CDR3 DNA reads TGTGCCAGCAGTTTAGGATTCGGGACAGACAATGAGCAGTTCTTC.

This clone was counted once. The chain couples TRBV19 to TRBJ2-7; TRBD1 matches at 7 bases. J gave up 2 bases and V 4 bases, and 5 bases lay outside the gene matches. Looked up from germline, CDR1 is LNHDA and CDR2 is SQIVND (reference sequence). The CDR3 consists of 14 residues. CDR3 in DNA: TGTGCCAGTAGTACCCAGACAGGGCCCTACGAGCAGTACTTC. Encoded protein: CASSTQTGPYEQYF. Using reference TRBV19 and TRBJ2-7 for the parts outside the CDR3, the full variable domain is DGGITQSPKYLFRKEGQNVTLSCEQNLNHDAMYWYRQDPGQGLRLIYYSQIVNDFQKGDIAEGYSVSREKKESFPLTVTSAQKNPTAFYLCASSTQTGPYEQYFGPGTRLTVT.

CDR3 nucleotides: TGTGCCAGCAGTCGACAGGCACTAGGGACTGAAGCTTTCTTT. It specifies CASSRQALGTEAFF. The rearrangement joins TRBV6-5 to TRBJ1-1; the D gene is possibly TRBD1 (6 bases). The V end lost 5 bases, the J end lost 5 bases, and 15 bases lay between the germline ends. This CDR3 has 14 residues. Germline assignment: CDR1 MNHEY and CDR2 SVGAGI.